These 7 T cell receptor beta chains originate from one sample sequenced in a study of blood T cell repertoires in COVID-19. Sequencing used immunoSEQ multiplex PCR; TCRdb keeps in-frame clones, though not all of them. The sample lists approximately 69,000 clones; approximately 79% were seen once. The sample taken for sequencing was peripheral blood. The receptor source for this set is a man aged 55 to 70 with acute or convalescent COVID-19.

V gene TRBV5-5 combines with J gene TRBJ2-2, with 12 bases matching TRBD1. The CDR3 has 17 residues. The V segment lost 2 bases and the J segment 4 bases; nucleotides outside the gene matches: 6. The V gene's germline CDR1 is SGHKS and CDR2 YYEKEE (reference sequence). The CDR3 bases are TGTGCCAGCAGCTTCCGGGGACAGGGGGCCGGCACCGGGGAGCTGTTTTTT. It yields the protein CASSFRGQGAGTGELFF.

This clone was detected once. The rearrangement links TRBV5-6 to TRBJ2-2; the D gene is possibly TRBD1 (5 bases). Germline V gene data show CDR1 as SGHDT and CDR2 as YYEEEE. Deletions cut 4 bases from V and 2 bases from J, with 12 bases between. The CDR3 contains 15 residues. The CDR3 reads CASSQGHTNTGELFF. The CDR3 nucleotides are TGTGCCAGCAGCCAAGGACACACTAACACCGGGGAGCTGTTTTTT.

This chain links TRBV6-6 with TRBJ2-5; D might be TRBD2 (6 bases). The CDR3 is 14 amino acids. Per germline, CDR1 MNHNY and CDR2 SVGAGI (reference sequence). Trimming cost V 0 bases and J 4 bases, with 9 bases left between them. CDR3 DNA sequence: TGTGCCAGCAGTTACTCACTAGCTCTAGAGACCCAGTACTTC. Its protein product is CASSYSLALETQYF.

The sample holds one count of this clone. The V gene is TRBV7-2, the J gene TRBJ1-1, with 7 positions matching TRBD1. The CDR3 totals 14 residues. Losses at the gene ends were 2 bases for V and 3 bases for J; bases not matched to a gene: 3. Germline assignment: CDR1 SGHTA and CDR2 FQGNSA. CDR3 in DNA: TGTGCCAGCAGCTTACGCCAGGGGGACACTGAAGCTTTCTTT. This translates into CASSLRQGDTEAFF.

The V and J genes are TRBV18 and TRBJ2-2, with D possibly TRBD1 on 5 matching bases. Germline values: CDR1 KGHSH, CDR2 LQKENI. Trimming left V 3 bases short and J 4 bases short, with 6 bases between. The CDR3 has 13 residues. This CDR3 is CASSPDITGELFF. CDR3 sequence (DNA): TGTGCCAGCTCACCGGACATCACCGGGGAGCTGTTTTTT.

The V gene is TRBV19, the J gene TRBJ2-7; 8 bases match TRBD1. This CDR3 is 14 amino acids long. Germline values: CDR1 LNHDA, CDR2 SQIVND (reference sequence). The V segment lost 4 bases and the J segment 3 bases; nucleotides outside the gene matches: 5. The CDR3 bases are TGTGCCAGTAGTACATCAGGGGGCAGCTACGAGCAGTACTTC. Translation gives CASSTSGGSYEQYF.

This clone has only a few counts. The chain is built from TRBV27 and TRBJ1-5, with 10 bases fitting TRBD1. Germline V gives CDR1 MNHEY, CDR2 SMNVEV (reference sequence). The CDR3 runs 16 residues. V trimming: 5 bases; J trimming: 3 bases; junction bases outside the gene matches: 7. CDR3 sequence reads: CASSPPGQGFNQPQHF. The CDR3 DNA reads as TGTGCCAGCAGTCCCCCGGGACAGGGGTTCAATCAGCCCCAGCATTTT.